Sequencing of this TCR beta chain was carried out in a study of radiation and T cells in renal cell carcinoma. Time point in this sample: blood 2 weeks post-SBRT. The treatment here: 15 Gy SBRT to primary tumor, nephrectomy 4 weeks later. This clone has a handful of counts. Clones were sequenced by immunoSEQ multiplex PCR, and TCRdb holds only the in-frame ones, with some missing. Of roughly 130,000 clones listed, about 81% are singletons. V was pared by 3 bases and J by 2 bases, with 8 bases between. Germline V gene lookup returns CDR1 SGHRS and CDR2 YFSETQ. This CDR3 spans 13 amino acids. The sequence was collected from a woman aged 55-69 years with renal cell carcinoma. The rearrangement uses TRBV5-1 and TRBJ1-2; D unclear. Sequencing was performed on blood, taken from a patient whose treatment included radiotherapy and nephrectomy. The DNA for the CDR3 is TGCGCCAGCAGCTCGACTCCGAACTATGGCTACACCTTC. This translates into CASSSTPNYGYTF.